Presented here are 31 T cell receptor beta chains from one specimen sequenced in a study of cytomegalovirus exposure and HLA in healthy donors. Primers included in the PCR were 60 Vbeta and 13 Jbeta primers. Produced via immunoSEQ multiplex PCR; TCRdb's table is partial and in-frame only. Reported are tens of thousands of clones; the ten largest clones contain less than 5.5%. The sequencing input was PBMCs. These receptors originate from a woman aged 40 to 50 in good health and CMV-seropositive.

This sequence joins TRBV19 and TRBJ1-2; D possibly corresponds to TRBD1 (5 bases). The CDR3 runs to 12 residues. The germline V gene encodes CDR1 LNHDA and CDR2 SQIVND (reference sequence). CDR3 protein: CVCSDTNYGYTF. CDR3 bases: TGTGTCTGTTCGGACACTAACTATGGCTACACCTTC.

The J gene is TRBJ2-2, the V gene TRBV10-3; 8 bases line up with TRBD2. CDR3 size: 16 residues. The junction had 14 bases not matched to a gene; V was cut back by 8 bases and J by 6 bases. The germline gives CDR1 ENHRY, CDR2 SYGVKD. The CDR3 nucleotides read TGTGCCATCGGCACGGGGGGGTCCTCACGGGCCGGGGAGCTGTTTTTT. It encodes CAIGTGGSSRAGELFF.

This chain joins TRBV5-4 and TRBJ2-7; 8 nucleotides align to TRBD1. Trimming cost V 0 bases and J 1 base; bases outside gene matches: 6. The germline CDR1 and CDR2 sequences are SGHNT and YYREEE (reference sequence). The CDR3 has 16 amino acids. DNA of the CDR3: TGTGCCAGCAGCTTGGGGTCGACAGGGGATTCCTACGAGCAGTACTTC. Translation gives CASSLGSTGDSYEQYF.

This rearrangement joins TRBV5-6 to TRBJ1-2, with TRBD1 identical over 9 bases. Germline V gene data show CDR1 as SGHDT and CDR2 as YYEEEE. Trimming cost V 1 base and J 7 bases; bases outside gene matches: 8. The CDR3 has 15 residues. CDR3: CASSLPLGQGLGYTF. As DNA, the CDR3 is TGTGCCAGCAGCTTGCCCTTGGGACAGGGTCTTGGCTACACCTTC.

The gene calls are TRBV6-4 and TRBJ2-2; D is perhaps TRBD2 (6 bases). The CDR3 is 13 residues long. V was clipped by 5 bases and J by 3 bases, with 7 bases between them. Germline V gene data show CDR1 as MRHNA and CDR2 as SNTAGT. CDR3 nucleotides: TGTGCCAGCAGTCCGGGGGACACCGGGGAGCTGTTTTTT. Translation gives CASSPGDTGELFF.

The rearrangement uses TRBV6-5 and TRBJ2-7; possible D gene TRBD2, 5 bases. The ends were cut back, 6 bases at V and 3 bases at J, with 15 bases in the middle. The CDR3 is 14 amino acids. The germline CDR1 and CDR2 sequences are MNHEY and SVGAGI. The CDR3 DNA reads as TGTGCCAGCAGCCCCCAAGCGGTTAACTACGAGCAGTACTTC. Protein: CASSPQAVNYEQYF.

This chain joins TRBV5-4 and TRBJ2-5, with 9 bases fitting TRBD1. Matching the DNA end better, TRBJ2-7 makes the J call doubtful. Germline loops: CDR1 SGHNT, CDR2 YYREEE (reference sequence). CDR3 length: 15 amino acids. CDR3 region: CASSLGTGEAYEQYF. CDR3 DNA: TGTGCCAGCAGCTTGGGGACAGGGGAGGCCTACGAGCAGTACTTC.

The chain combines TRBV19 with TRBJ2-7; TRBD2 might be the D (6 bases). V was cut by 7 bases and J by 6 bases, with 16 bases left in between. The CDR3 contains 13 residues. CDR1 is LNHDA, CDR2 SQIVND, per germline (reference sequence). The CDR3 region is CASTILAGGEQYF. The CDR3 bases are TGTGCCAGTACCATACTAGCCGGTGGCGAGCAGTACTTC.

The CDR3 DNA follows: TGTGCCAGCAGCTTCGGCGGGTCCTCCGAATACAATGAGCAGTTCTTC. This gives the protein CASSFGGSSEYNEQFF. The chain couples TRBV7-9 to TRBJ2-1; tentative D call: TRBD2 (5 bases). This CDR3 contains 16 residues. Germline CDR1 and CDR2: SEHNR and FQNEAQ (reference sequence). Deletions cut 3 bases from V and 4 bases from J, with 16 bases between.

Concerning this clone: Within the sample, other DNA sequences also encode this same CDR3. The J gene is TRBJ2-7, the V gene TRBV7-8; the match to TRBD2 covers 8 bases. Losses at the gene ends were 6 bases for V and 2 bases for J; bases not matched to a gene: 21. The germline CDR1 and CDR2 sequences are SGHVS and FQNEAQ. This CDR3 is built from 19 residues. CDR3 DNA: TGTGCCAGCAGTCAAGGGGGGCAGGGTCGTGTAGCGGGGACCTACGAGCAGTACTTC. Translation: CASSQGGQGRVAGTYEQYF.

This chain joins TRBV28 and TRBJ1-1, with unresolved D. The length of the CDR3 is 17 residues. V was trimmed by 7 bases and J by 5 bases, leaving 26 bases between them. Germline V CDR1 and CDR2: MDHEN, SYDVKM. For the CDR3, the DNA is TGTGCCAGCACCGCCAAAAAGCCCCCTTTAAGGAGAACTGAAGCTTTCTTT. Translation: CASTAKKPPLRRTEAFF. The variable domain in full, completed from reference TRBV28 and TRBJ1-1, reads DVKVTQSSRYLVKRTGEKVFLECVQDMDHENMFWYRQDPGLGLRLIYFSYDVKMKEKGDIPEGYSVSREKKERFSLILESASTNQTSMYLCASTAKKPPLRRTEAFFGQGTRLTVV.

This chain joins TRBV18 and TRBJ2-5; D gene ambiguous. Germline CDR1 and CDR2: KGHSH and LQKENI. CDR3 length: 15 amino acids. V lost 3 bases, J lost 1 base, and 12 bases lay in between. The CDR3 DNA reads TGTGCCAGCTCACCGGGCCTCCAGGTCCAAGAGACCCAGTACTTC. This gives the protein CASSPGLQVQETQYF.

About this clone itself: The sample has other DNA sequences that encode this CDR3 too. V usage is TRBV4-1 and J usage is TRBJ2-3; 8 positions match TRBD2. V lost 1 base, J lost 3 bases, and 9 bases stayed unmatched. Looked up from germline, CDR1 is MGHRA and CDR2 is YSYEKL. The CDR3 has 17 amino acids. The CDR3 spells CASSQVPGTGGTDTQYF. The CDR3 DNA reads as TGCGCCAGCAGCCAAGTTCCCGGGACGGGGGGGACAGATACGCAGTATTTT.

The chain has TRBV23-1 and TRBJ2-2, with a tentative D call TRBD1 (5 bases). TRBV23-1 is placed among ORFs of uncertain function. The length of the CDR3 is 14 residues. V dropped 10 bases and J dropped 2 bases, with 14 bases sitting between them. The CDR3 loop is CATIGESNTGELFF. In DNA form, the CDR3 reads TGCGCCACGATAGGGGAATCAAACACCGGGGAGCTGTTTTTT.

This chain uses TRBV9 with TRBJ2-3; the match to TRBD2 covers 14 bases. With 3 bases clipped from V and 7 bases from J, the junction kept 13 bases outside the gene matches. The V gene's germline CDR1 is SGDLS and CDR2 YYNGEE. This CDR3 contains 18 residues. CDR3 nucleotides: TGTGCCAGCAGCGCCCACTTGGGGACTAGCGGGAGTATGAATACGCAGTATTTT. Translated: CASSAHLGTSGSMNTQYF.

V is TRBV9 and J is TRBJ1-2, with TRBD1 matching over 8 bases. The germline V gene encodes CDR1 SGDLS and CDR2 YYNGEE. J lost 8 bases, V lost 5 bases, and 8 bases had no gene match. The CDR3 has 13 residues. The CDR3 sequence is CASRSQGAHGYTF. The CDR3 nucleotides read TGTGCCAGCAGGTCCCAGGGGGCGCACGGCTACACCTTC.

The rearrangement joins TRBV6-1 to TRBJ1-1; TRBD1 might be the D (5 bases). This CDR3 spans 14 amino acids. The germline CDR1 and CDR2 sequences are MNHNS and SASEGT. Trimming took 2 bases from V and 4 from J, leaving 11 bases between them. CDR3 sequence reads: CASSERGSGTEAFF. CDR3 sequence (DNA): TGTGCCAGCAGTGAACGGGGGTCGGGCACTGAAGCTTTCTTT.

The chain is built from TRBV11-1 and TRBJ1-2; no firm D call. Trimming removed 4 bases at V and 2 bases at J, with 5 bases between. The CDR3 spans 12 residues. The V gene's germline CDR1 is SGHAT and CDR2 FQDESV (reference sequence). The CDR3 loop reads CASSSYNYGYTF. For the CDR3, the DNA is TGTGCCAGCAGCTCCTACAACTATGGCTACACCTTC.

This rearrangement joins TRBV7-3 to TRBJ1-1; D unclear. Trimming removed 5 bases from V and 2 bases from J, with 9 bases in between. Germline V lookup: CDR1 SGHTA, CDR2 FQGTGA. The CDR3 covers 13 residues. CDR3 sequence: CASSKYLNTEAFF. CDR3 coding DNA: TGTGCCAGCAGCAAATATTTAAACACTGAAGCTTTCTTT.

The gene calls are TRBV4-2 and TRBJ2-3; 9 nucleotides agree with TRBD2. The CDR3 covers 17 residues. Per the germline V gene, CDR1 is LGHNA and CDR2 is YNFKEQ. V shed 1 base, J shed 4 bases, and the junction held 9 bases outside the gene matches. CDR3 loop: CASSQGSSGEGSDTQYF. The DNA of the CDR3 is TGTGCCAGCAGCCAAGGCTCTAGCGGGGAAGGATCAGATACGCAGTATTTT.

This chain links TRBV6-1 with TRBJ2-7; 7 nucleotides agree with TRBD1. Germline CDR1 and CDR2: MNHNS and SASEGT. The length of the CDR3 is 13 residues. Losses at the gene ends were 10 bases for V and 3 bases for J; bases not matched to a gene: 9. The CDR3 nucleotides read TGTGCCATCAAGGACAGGTCCGGCTACGAGCAGTACTTC. Translation: CAIKDRSGYEQYF.

The genes are TRBV18 and TRBJ2-7; D is undetermined. The V gene's germline CDR1 is KGHSH and CDR2 LQKENI. With 0 bases removed from V and 6 bases from J, the gap between germline ends came to 6 bases. The CDR3 contains 12 residues. CDR3 loop: CASSPPESEQYF. CDR3 in DNA: TGTGCCAGCTCACCACCTGAGAGCGAGCAGTACTTC.

The chain has TRBV13 and TRBJ2-7, with 9 nucleotides matching TRBD2. The length of the CDR3 is 17 residues. Per germline, CDR1 PRHDT and CDR2 FYEKMQ (reference sequence). Unmatched junction bases numbered 8, after V lost 2 bases and J lost 0 bases. The CDR3 sequence: CASSLNTWRGGSYEQYF. The CDR3 DNA follows: TGTGCCAGCAGCTTAAATACGTGGCGGGGGGGCTCCTACGAGCAGTACTTC. The entire variable domain, with the rest obtained from reference TRBV13 and TRBJ2-7, is as follows: AAGVIQSPRHLIKEKRETATLKCYPIPRHDTVYWYQQGPGQDPQFLISFYEKMQSDKGSIPDRFSAQQFSDYHSELNMSSLELGDSALYFCASSLNTWRGGSYEQYFGPGTRLTVT.

This CDR3 is CASSYGQGTNSPLHF. The CDR3 DNA reads TGTGCCAGCTCGTACGGACAGGGAACTAATTCACCCCTCCACTTT. The chain has TRBV18 and TRBJ1-6; 8 bases match TRBD1. CDR3 length: 15 residues. V gave up 6 bases and J gave up 6 bases; unmatched junction bases: 7. CDR1 is KGHSH, CDR2 LQKENI, per germline.

The J gene is TRBJ2-2, the V gene TRBV15; 8 bases match TRBD1. V dropped 1 base and J dropped 5; count of bases not matched to a gene: 0. This CDR3 has 14 residues. In germline, CDR1 is LNHNV, CDR2 YYDKDF (reference sequence). The chain's CDR3 is CATSRGQGTGELFF. The CDR3 DNA sequence: TGTGCCACCAGCAGAGGACAGGGGACCGGGGAGCTGTTTTTT.

V is TRBV25-1 and J is TRBJ2-3; D is ambiguous. Germline values: CDR1 MGHDK, CDR2 SYGVNS. V lost 4 bases and J 4 bases, leaving 12 bases between the germline ends. This CDR3 is 14 amino acids long. In DNA form, the CDR3 reads TGTGCCAGCAGTGCGACGAGTGGAGCAGATACGCAGTATTTT. Amino acids: CASSATSGADTQYF.

The chain carries TRBV4-1 and TRBJ1-2; TRBD1 might be the D (5 bases). The CDR3 loop spans 15 amino acids. V shed 0 bases and J shed 7 bases, with 15 bases lying between them. Germline CDR1 and CDR2: MGHRA and YSYEKL. The CDR3 DNA reads TGCGCCAGCAGCCAAGATAGGGCCGCCGGGGGTGGCTACACCTTC. Translation gives CASSQDRAAGGGYTF.

A note on this clone: The CDR3 does not end in the conserved phenylalanine or tryptophan, so this is likely a read error. The chain combines TRBV10-1 with TRBJ2-3, with TRBD2 matching 8 bases. This CDR3 comprises 14 residues. Trimming at V came to 4 bases and at J to 1 base, leaving 1 base not matched to a gene. Per the germline V gene, CDR1 is WNHNN and CDR2 is SYGVQD (reference sequence). Here the CDR3 DNA reads TGCGCCAGCAGTGGAGCGGGAGGCACAGATACGCAGTATTCT. Translating gives CASSGAGGTDTQYS.

This chain links TRBV4-3 with TRBJ2-3, with 8 bases aligning to TRBD1. V shed 4 bases, J shed 0 bases, and the junction held 3 bases outside the gene matches. The CDR3 sequence is 15 residues long. CDR1 and CDR2 from the germline V gene are LGHNA and YSLEER. The CDR3 nucleotides are TGCGCCAGCAGCCGGGGACAGGAGAGCACAGATACGCAGTATTTT. Protein product: CASSRGQESTDTQYF.

The rearrangement joins TRBV2 to TRBJ2-3; 9 nucleotides align to TRBD2. Germline values: CDR1 SNHLY, CDR2 FYNNEI. J gave up 6 bases and V 1 base, and 11 bases lay outside the gene matches. CDR3 length: 17 amino acids. The CDR3 is CASSEGYGAGGRDTQYF. CDR3 bases: TGTGCCAGCAGTGAAGGATACGGAGCGGGGGGCAGGGATACGCAGTATTTT.

V gene TRBV6-1 combines with J gene TRBJ1-1; 8 bases map to TRBD1. J gave up 0 bases and V 7 bases, and 4 bases lay outside the gene matches. The CDR3 has 14 residues. CDR1 MNHNS and CDR2 SASEGT come from the germline V gene. CDR3 sequence reads: CASILGQVNTEAFF. CDR3 DNA: TGTGCCAGCATCCTGGGACAGGTGAACACTGAAGCTTTCTTT.